A selection of T cell receptor beta chains follows, all from one sample in a study of blood T cell repertoires in COVID-19. Repertoires were generated with immunoSEQ multiplex PCR, while TCRdb's copy carries only in-frame clones and drops some. Among roughly 350,000 clones, roughly 90% were seen once, and the ten largest hold 3.5% to 4%. Sequencing was carried out using peripheral blood. The origin of the receptors is a woman aged 45-59 years with active or convalescent COVID-19. CDR3s include the opening cysteine and the closing phenylalanine or tryptophan. The order of the fields is D gene, J gene, V gene, clone size, CDR3 protein, CDR3 DNA. The D gene is left open where the match is weak. The size field is filled for only some rows; it gives once, few, many or a size class.

D gene: .; J gene: TRBJ1-5; V gene: TRBV6-6; clone size: .; CDR3 protein: CASSPRLNSNQPQHF; CDR3 DNA: TGTGCCAGCAGTCCCAGACTGAATAGCAATCAGCCCCAGCATTTT
D gene: TRBD2; J gene: TRBJ2-5; V gene: TRBV5-1; clone size: .; CDR3 protein: CASRRWEGHETQYF; CDR3 DNA: TGCGCCAGCAGGAGGTGGGAGGGCCATGAGACCCAGTACTTC
D gene: .; J gene: TRBJ1-4; V gene: TRBV5-1; clone size: .; CDR3 protein: CASSLFEPTNEKLFF; CDR3 DNA: TGCGCCAGCAGCTTGTTCGAGCCGACTAATGAAAAACTGTTTTTT
D gene: .; J gene: TRBJ1-1; V gene: TRBV30; clone size: .; CDR3 protein: CAWSVRRGSTEAFF; CDR3 DNA: TGTGCCTGGAGTGTAAGACGCGGGAGCACTGAAGCTTTCTTT
D gene: .; J gene: TRBJ2-7; V gene: TRBV30; clone size: .; CDR3 protein: CAWEGEFLSEQYF; CDR3 DNA: TGTGCCTGGGAGGGGGAGTTCCTCAGCGAGCAGTACTTC
D gene: TRBD2; J gene: TRBJ2-4; V gene: TRBV19; clone size: .; CDR3 protein: CASSIGASGGGSKNIQYF; CDR3 DNA: TGTGCCAGTAGTATCGGAGCGAGCGGGGGTGGATCCAAAAACATTCAGTACTTC
D gene: .; J gene: TRBJ2-7; V gene: TRBV9; clone size: .; CDR3 protein: CASSRSPTDSYEQYF; CDR3 DNA: TGTGCCAGCAGCCGCTCGCCCACAGATTCCTACGAGCAGTACTTC
D gene: TRBD1; J gene: TRBJ2-7; V gene: TRBV30; clone size: .; CDR3 protein: CAWDRGGYEQYF; CDR3 DNA: TGTGCCTGGGACAGGGGTGGCTACGAGCAGTACTTC
D gene: .; J gene: TRBJ2-7; V gene: TRBV9; clone size: .; CDR3 protein: CASSVDLLSYEQYF; CDR3 DNA: TGTGCCAGCAGCGTAGATCTGCTATCCTACGAGCAGTACTTC
D gene: .; J gene: TRBJ2-3; V gene: TRBV12-5; clone size: once; CDR3 protein: CASGLVGSSGTRTTDTQYF; CDR3 DNA: TGTGCTAGTGGTTTGGTAGGCTCTTCCGGGACAAGGACCACAGATACGCAGTATTTT
D gene: .; J gene: TRBJ1-6; V gene: TRBV2; clone size: once; CDR3 protein: CASRRGGEASPLHF; CDR3 DNA: TGTGCCAGCAGACGGGGAGGGGAGGCCTCACCCCTCCACTTT
D gene: .; J gene: TRBJ2-3; V gene: TRBV30; clone size: .; CDR3 protein: CAWTGADTQYF; CDR3 DNA: TGTGCCTGGACAGGGGCAGATACGCAGTATTTT
D gene: .; J gene: TRBJ1-2; V gene: TRBV24-1; clone size: .; CDR3 protein: CATSDPGVGYGYTF; CDR3 DNA: TGTGCCACCAGTGATCCAGGGGTGGGCTATGGCTACACCTTC
D gene: .; J gene: TRBJ1-5; V gene: TRBV6-6; clone size: .; CDR3 protein: CASTDTGNNQPQHF; CDR3 DNA: TGTGCCAGCACCGATACAGGGAATAATCAGCCCCAGCATTTT
D gene: .; J gene: TRBJ1-2; V gene: TRBV4-3; clone size: .; CDR3 protein: CASSQVWASNYGYTF; CDR3 DNA: TGCGCCAGCAGCCAAGTCTGGGCGTCTAACTATGGCTACACCTTC
D gene: .; J gene: TRBJ2-5; V gene: TRBV18; clone size: .; CDR3 protein: CASSPGTGETQYF; CDR3 DNA: TGTGCCAGCTCACCCGGTACCGGAGAGACCCAGTACTTC
D gene: .; J gene: TRBJ1-2; V gene: TRBV10-3; clone size: .; CDR3 protein: CAISETGSSGYTF; CDR3 DNA: TGTGCCATCAGTGAGACAGGGTCGAGTGGCTACACCTTC
D gene: .; J gene: TRBJ2-5; V gene: TRBV11-2; clone size: .; CDR3 protein: CASSPRVETQYF; CDR3 DNA: TGTGCCAGCAGCCCCCGTGTCGAGACCCAGTACTTC
D gene: .; J gene: TRBJ2-3; V gene: TRBV18; clone size: once; CDR3 protein: CASSPAAHTDTQYF; CDR3 DNA: TGTGCCAGCTCACCTGCGGCCCACACAGATACGCAGTATTTT
D gene: TRBD1; J gene: TRBJ2-5; V gene: TRBV5-1; clone size: .; CDR3 protein: CASSLGQGKETQYF; CDR3 DNA: TGCGCCAGCAGCTTGGGACAGGGCAAAGAGACCCAGTACTTC
D gene: .; J gene: TRBJ2-7; V gene: TRBV7-2; clone size: .; CDR3 protein: CASSPQGAGAYEQYF; CDR3 DNA: TGTGCCAGCAGCCCCCAGGGGGCGGGGGCCTACGAGCAGTACTTC
D gene: TRBD1; J gene: TRBJ1-1; V gene: TRBV7-2; clone size: once; CDR3 protein: CASSTRTGTNTEAFF; CDR3 DNA: TGTGCCAGCAGCACACGGACAGGGACGAACACTGAAGCTTTCTTT
D gene: TRBD2; J gene: TRBJ2-1; V gene: TRBV30; clone size: .; CDR3 protein: CAWRAKTSGHNEQFF; CDR3 DNA: TGTGCCTGGAGGGCCAAGACTAGCGGGCACAATGAGCAGTTCTTC